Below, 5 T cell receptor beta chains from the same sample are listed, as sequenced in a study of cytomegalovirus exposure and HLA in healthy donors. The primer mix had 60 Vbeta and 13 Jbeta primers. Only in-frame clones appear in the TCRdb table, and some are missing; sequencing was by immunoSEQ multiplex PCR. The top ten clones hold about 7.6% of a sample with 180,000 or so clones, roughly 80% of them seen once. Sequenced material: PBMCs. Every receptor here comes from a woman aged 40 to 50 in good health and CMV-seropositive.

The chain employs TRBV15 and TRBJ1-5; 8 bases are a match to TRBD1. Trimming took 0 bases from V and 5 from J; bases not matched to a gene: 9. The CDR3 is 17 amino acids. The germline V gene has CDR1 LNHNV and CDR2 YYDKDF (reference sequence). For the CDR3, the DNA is TGTGCCACCAGCAGAGATTGGCGCAGGGGGCTAGATCAGCCCCAGCATTTT. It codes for CATSRDWRRGLDQPQHF.

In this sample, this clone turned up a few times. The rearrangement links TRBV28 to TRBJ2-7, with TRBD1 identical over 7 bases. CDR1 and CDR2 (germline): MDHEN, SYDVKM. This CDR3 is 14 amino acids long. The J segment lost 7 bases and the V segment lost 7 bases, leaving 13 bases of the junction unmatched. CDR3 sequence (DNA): TGTGCCAGCAAGGATACAGGGGTCCCTACGGAGCAGTACTTC. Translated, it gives CASKDTGVPTEQYF. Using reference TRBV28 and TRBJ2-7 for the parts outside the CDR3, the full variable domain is DVKVTQSSRYLVKRTGEKVFLECVQDMDHENMFWYRQDPGLGLRLIYFSYDVKMKEKGDIPEGYSVSREKKERFSLILESASTNQTSMYLCASKDTGVPTEQYFGPGTRLTVT.

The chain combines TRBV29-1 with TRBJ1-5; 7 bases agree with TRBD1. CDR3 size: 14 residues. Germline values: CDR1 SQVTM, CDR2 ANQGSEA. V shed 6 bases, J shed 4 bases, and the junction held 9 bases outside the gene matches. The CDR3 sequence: CSVATLGQNQPQHF. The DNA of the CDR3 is TGCAGCGTCGCCACTCTGGGACAGAATCAGCCCCAGCATTTT. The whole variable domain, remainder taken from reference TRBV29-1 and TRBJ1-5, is SAVISQKPSRDICQRGTSLTIQCQVDSQVTMMFWYRQQPGQSLTLIATANQGSEATYESGFVIDKFPISRPNLTFSTLTVSNMSPEDSSIYLCSVATLGQNQPQHFGDGTRLSIL.

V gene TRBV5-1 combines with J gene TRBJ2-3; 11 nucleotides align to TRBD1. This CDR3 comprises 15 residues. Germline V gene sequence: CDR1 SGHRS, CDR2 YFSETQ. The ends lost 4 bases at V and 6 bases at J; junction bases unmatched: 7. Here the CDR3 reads CASSPDRGLLDTQYF. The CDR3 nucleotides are TGCGCCAGCAGCCCGGACAGGGGGCTCTTGGATACGCAGTATTTT.

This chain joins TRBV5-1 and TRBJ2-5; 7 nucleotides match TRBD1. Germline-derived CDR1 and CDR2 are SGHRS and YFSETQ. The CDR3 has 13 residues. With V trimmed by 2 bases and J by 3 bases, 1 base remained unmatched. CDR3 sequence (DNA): TGCGCCAGCAGCTTTACAGGGGAAGAGACCCAGTACTTC. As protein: CASSFTGEETQYF.